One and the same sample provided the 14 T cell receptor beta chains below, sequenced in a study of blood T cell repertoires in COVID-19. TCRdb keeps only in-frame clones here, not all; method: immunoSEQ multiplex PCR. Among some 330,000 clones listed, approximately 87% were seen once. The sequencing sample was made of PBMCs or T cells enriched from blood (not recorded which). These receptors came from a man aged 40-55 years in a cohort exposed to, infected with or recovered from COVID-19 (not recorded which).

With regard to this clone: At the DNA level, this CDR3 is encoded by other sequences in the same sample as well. The CDR3 is CASSPDRAGYGYTF. The DNA for the CDR3 is TGTGCCAGCTCACCGGACAGGGCTGGGTATGGCTACACCTTC. The chain recombines TRBV18 with TRBJ1-2, with TRBD1 identical over 8 bases. Germline V CDR1 and CDR2: KGHSH, LQKENI. V gave up 3 bases and J gave up 5 bases; unmatched junction bases: 5. The CDR3 contains 14 residues. Together with reference TRBV18 and TRBJ1-2, the CDR3 gives the full variable domain: NAGVMQNPRHLVRRRGQEARLRCSPMKGHSHVYWYRQLPEEGLKFMVYLQKENIIDESGMPKERFSAEFPKEGPSILRIQQVVRGDSAAYFCASSPDRAGYGYTFGSGTRLTVV.

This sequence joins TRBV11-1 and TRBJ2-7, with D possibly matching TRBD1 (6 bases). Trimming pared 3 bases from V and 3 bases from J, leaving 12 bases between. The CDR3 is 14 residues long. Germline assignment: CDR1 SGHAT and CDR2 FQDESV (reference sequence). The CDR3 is CASSFEQGRYEQYF. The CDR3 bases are TGTGCCAGCAGCTTCGAACAGGGTCGCTACGAGCAGTACTTC.

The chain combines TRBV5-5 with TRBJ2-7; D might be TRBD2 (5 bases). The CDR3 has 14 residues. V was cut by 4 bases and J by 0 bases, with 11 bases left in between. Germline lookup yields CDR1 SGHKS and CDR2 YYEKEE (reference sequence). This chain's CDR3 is CASSQLDFSYEQYF. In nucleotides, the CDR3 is TGTGCCAGCAGCCAACTGGACTTCTCCTACGAGCAGTACTTC. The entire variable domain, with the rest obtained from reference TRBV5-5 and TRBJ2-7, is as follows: DAGVTQSPTHLIKTRGQQVTLRCSPISGHKSVSWYQQVLGQGPQFIFQYYEKEERGRGNFPDRFSARQFPNYSSELNVNALLLGDSALYLCASSQLDFSYEQYFGPGTRLTVT.

CDR3 sequence: CASSQGLAGWYEQFF. The CDR3, as DNA: TGTGCCAGCAGCCAAGGGCTAGCGGGATGGTATGAGCAGTTCTTC. The V and J genes are TRBV3-1 (or the pseudogene TRBV3-2) and TRBJ2-1; TRBD2 matches at 9 bases. Per germline, CDR1 LGHDT and CDR2 YNNKEL (reference sequence). The CDR3 contains 15 residues. Germline trimming cut 1 base from V and 8 bases from J; bases unmatched to any gene: 6.

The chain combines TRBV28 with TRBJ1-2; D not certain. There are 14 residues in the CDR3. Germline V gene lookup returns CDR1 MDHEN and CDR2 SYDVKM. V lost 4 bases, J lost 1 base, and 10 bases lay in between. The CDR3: CASSYPADNYGYTF. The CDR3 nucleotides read TGTGCCAGCAGTTATCCCGCGGATAACTATGGCTACACCTTC.

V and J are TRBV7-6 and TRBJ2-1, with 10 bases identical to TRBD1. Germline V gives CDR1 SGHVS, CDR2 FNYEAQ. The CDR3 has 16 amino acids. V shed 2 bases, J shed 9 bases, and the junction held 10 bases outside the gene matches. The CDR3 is CASSLLPGTGEGEQFF. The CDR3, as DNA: TGTGCCAGCAGCTTACTCCCCGGGACAGGGGAGGGTGAGCAGTTCTTC.

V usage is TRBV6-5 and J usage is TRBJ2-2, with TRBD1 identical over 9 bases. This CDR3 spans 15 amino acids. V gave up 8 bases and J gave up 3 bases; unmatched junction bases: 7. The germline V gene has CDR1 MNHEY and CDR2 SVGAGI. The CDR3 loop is CASRSGQGDTGELFF. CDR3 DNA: TGTGCCAGCCGATCGGGACAGGGTGACACCGGGGAGCTGTTTTTT.

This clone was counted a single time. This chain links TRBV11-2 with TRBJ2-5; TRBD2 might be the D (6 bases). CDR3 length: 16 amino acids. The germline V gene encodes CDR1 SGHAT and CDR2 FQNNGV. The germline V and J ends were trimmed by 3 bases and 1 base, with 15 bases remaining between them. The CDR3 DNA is TGTGCCAGCAGCTTGGGACTGACTATACCCCAAGAGACCCAGTACTTC. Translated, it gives CASSLGLTIPQETQYF.

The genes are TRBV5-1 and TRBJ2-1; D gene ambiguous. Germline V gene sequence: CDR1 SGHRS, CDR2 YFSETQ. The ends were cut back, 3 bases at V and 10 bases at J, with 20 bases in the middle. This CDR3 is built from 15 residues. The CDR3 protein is CASSSDTGLGREQFF. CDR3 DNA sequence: TGCGCCAGCAGCTCCGACACCGGCCTGGGCCGAGAGCAGTTCTTC.

The chain's CDR3 is CASPSSSNTGELFF. In nucleotides, the CDR3 is TGTGCCAGCCCTTCAAGCTCGAACACCGGGGAGCTGTTTTTT. The genes are TRBV6-5 and TRBJ2-2, with no clear D. This CDR3 is built from 14 residues. Trimming stripped 8 bases from V and 0 bases from J, with 10 bases between. Germline CDR1 MNHEY, CDR2 SVGAGI.

The CDR3 DNA reads TGTGCCAGCAGCTTAATTACAGGGGGCACCTACGAGCAGTACTTC. Its translation is CASSLITGGTYEQYF. The chain combines TRBV5-4 with TRBJ2-7, with 9 bases aligning to TRBD1. This CDR3 has 15 amino acids. Germline values: CDR1 SGHNT, CDR2 YYREEE (reference sequence). After removal of 2 bases from V and 2 bases from J, the junction contained 5 bases not matched to a gene.

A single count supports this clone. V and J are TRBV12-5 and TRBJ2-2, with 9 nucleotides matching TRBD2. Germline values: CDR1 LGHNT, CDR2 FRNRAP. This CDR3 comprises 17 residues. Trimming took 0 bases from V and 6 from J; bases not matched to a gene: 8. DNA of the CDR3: TGTGCTAGTGGTTTGGTACTTAGCGGGAGTGGCCCCGGGGAGCTGTTTTTT. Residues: CASGLVLSGSGPGELFF. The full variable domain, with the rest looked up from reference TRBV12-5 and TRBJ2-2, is DARVTQTPRHKVTEMGQEVTMRCQPILGHNTVFWYRQTMMQGLELLAYFRNRAPLDDSGMPKDRFSAEMPDATLATLKIQPSEPRDSAVYFCASGLVLSGSGPGELFFGEGSRLTVL.

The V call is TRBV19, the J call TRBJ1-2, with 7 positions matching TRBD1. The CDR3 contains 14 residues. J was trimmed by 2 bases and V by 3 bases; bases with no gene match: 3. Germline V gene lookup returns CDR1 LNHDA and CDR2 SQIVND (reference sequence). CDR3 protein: CASSIAGGNYGYTF. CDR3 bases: TGTGCCAGTAGTATTGCAGGGGGAAACTATGGCTACACCTTC.

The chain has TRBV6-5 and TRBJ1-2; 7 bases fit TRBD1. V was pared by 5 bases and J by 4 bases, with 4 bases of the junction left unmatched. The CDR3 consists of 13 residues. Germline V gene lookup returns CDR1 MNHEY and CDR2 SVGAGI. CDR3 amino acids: CASSQQGTYGYTF. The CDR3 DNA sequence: TGTGCCAGCAGTCAACAGGGGACCTATGGCTACACCTTC.